This T cell receptor beta chain was sequenced during a study of cytomegalovirus exposure and HLA in healthy donors (dated by TCRdb to about 2017). Turning to the overall study: A later analysis indicated that the roughly 130 validation repertoires were generated on the platform also employed for the 700 or so repertoires of the first cohort. The study aimed to test whether cataloging public T cell receptors could reveal signatures of past pathogen exposure. Besides the first cohort of 550 to 750 subjects, a separate validation cohort made up of roughly 130 different subjects was used. High-throughput TCR immunosequencing, statistical association of individual TCRs with disease status, and machine learning were combined to predict cytomegalovirus infection status.

Turning to this clone: The target of this receptor is not known. No much larger clone is present one base from it, and per-base qualities are unavailable.

The germline V gene (reference sequence) supplies CDR1 MNHEY and CDR2 SMNVEV. V and J are truncated by 5 bases and 5 bases respectively, leaving an intervening sequence of 6 bases. From its cysteine to its phenylalanine, the CDR3 spans 11 amino acids. The CDR3 DNA has 33 bases and is translated from base 1. The paper's findings and limits, for the study overall: Subsequent analysis determined that TCRs grouped into clusters in the first cohort also showed a tendency toward co-occurrence across the 120 validation repertoires, and approximately 94% of cluster scores exceeded 0. The study gave a list of under 200 TCR beta chains associated with cytomegalovirus. The authors suggested that the approach could potentially be extended to other disease states and immunological phenotypes. Three of the identified cytomegalovirus-associated TCR beta chains were confirmed in vitro to be specific for cytomegalovirus antigens. Most TCR sequences were observed very rarely across donors, whereas some public TCRs were present in many individuals. The classifier was reported to diagnose cytomegalovirus status with high specificity and sensitivity in both the original cohort and the validation cohort. A later analysis lacked HLA typing for the validation cohort, so it scored co-occurrence in that cohort across all 110 or so repertoires.

Separate from the approximately 700-subject first cohort, the validation cohort of 120 subjects was the group to which the donors belonged. Libraries were prepared through the immunoSEQ multiplex PCR assay. As for how the authors treated the data: A statistical classification framework was built to diagnose cytomegalovirus status from the catalog of TCR beta chain sequences. The table was pulled from immuneACCESS by TCRdb, which kept in-frame rearrangements only. Such tables lose some clones; where checked, under half of the loss comes from unresolved V genes, and the rest has no known cause. That table is the source of V, J and clone size, and D and trimming were worked out from the DNA. The sample data list tens of thousands of clones, and 85% to 95% of these were observed just once. The top ten constitute about 4.5% of the sample.

The sequence joins TRBV27 to TRBJ1-1, with an unclear D gene assignment. The sequence was collected from a man between 18 and 35 years old in good health and CMV-seropositive. The sequenced sample was PBMCs. The CDR3 protein is CASSLGTEAFF. The sequenced DNA is TGTGCCAGCAGTCTAGGAACTGAAGCTTTCTTT.